The source of this TCR beta chain is a study of identifying expanded T cells in peripheral blood. Here immunoSEQ multiplex PCR was the method, and the copy in TCRdb shows in-frame clones only, minus some. This sample has 70,000 to 100,000 clones, with around 90% found just once. Germline values: CDR1 SEHNR, CDR2 FQNEAQ (reference sequence). The CDR3 is 15 residues long. With 6 bases removed from V and 3 bases from J, the gap between germline ends came to 18 bases. Study conclusions and caveats: Across healthy donors, higher total template counts meant significantly greater two-week count variance. Differentially abundant clones: roughly 1.2 between replicates, 15 to 17 at roughly 2 weeks, less than 20 at four.

Note on this clone: Antigen specificity is unknown.

The clonotype was recovered from a person aged 18 to 70 in good health. The sequencing input was blood. The chain links TRBV7-9 to TRBJ2-7; D possibly corresponds to TRBD2 (6 bases). The CDR3 is CASSLRDVGGYEQYF. The CDR3 coding sequence is TGTGCCAGCAGTTTACGGGACGTCGGGGGCTACGAGCAGTACTTC.